These 23 T cell receptor beta chains share one sample of origin, sequenced in a study of Ad26.COV2.S vaccination and SARS-CoV-2 variants. The treatment is: 15 to 20 received Ad26.COV2.S at low or high dose, single or two shots; several received placebo; per-sample allocation not given. Sampling was performed 63 days after the first vaccine or placebo injection. Produced via immunoSEQ multiplex PCR; TCRdb's table is partial and in-frame only. The table has hundreds of thousands of clones, more than 80% seen once. The sequenced sample was peripheral blood, obtained in a trial of Ad26.COV2.S vaccine versus placebo. The receptor set was obtained from a person between 18 and 65 years old who received the Ad26.COV2.S COVID-19 vaccine or a placebo.

J is TRBJ2-1 and V is TRBV25-1; maybe TRBD2 (6 bases). Germline loops: CDR1 MGHDK, CDR2 SYGVNS. The CDR3 has 13 residues. Trimming took 7 bases from V and 7 from J, leaving 14 bases between them. CDR3 protein: CASTLRAGNEQFF. Here the CDR3 DNA reads TGTGCCAGCACCTTAAGGGCGGGGAATGAGCAGTTCTTC.

This clone is a singleton in its sample. V usage is TRBV2 and J usage is TRBJ2-1; D gene unclear. V was cut by 2 bases and J by 0 bases, with 11 bases left in between. The germline V gene encodes CDR1 SNHLY and CDR2 FYNNEI. The CDR3 sequence is 16 residues long. CDR3 nucleotide sequence: TGTGCCAGCAGTGAACGGGCAAGGAGCTCCTACAATGAGCAGTTCTTC. Protein product: CASSERARSSYNEQFF.

V is TRBV7-8 and J is TRBJ2-2; D is uncertain. The V end lost 7 bases, the J end lost 7 bases, and 19 bases lay between the germline ends. Germline CDR1 SGHVS, CDR2 FQNEAQ. This CDR3 is 15 amino acids long. The CDR3 here is CASTSHGPLLGELFF. Written as DNA, the CDR3 is TGTGCCAGCACCTCTCATGGCCCCCTCCTCGGGGAGCTGTTTTTT.

About this clone: Given a much more abundant clone one base away, this may be a read error. The V call is TRBV6-5, the J call TRBJ1-1; D is ambiguous. V was shortened by 8 bases and J by 1 base, with 5 bases between the two germline ends. The CDR3 totals 11 residues. The germline V gene encodes CDR1 MNHEY and CDR2 SVGAGI. The CDR3 spells CASGKNTEAFF. The CDR3 DNA is TGTGCCAGCGGGAAGAACACTGAAGCTTTCTTT.

The gene calls are TRBV10-3 and TRBJ1-6, with D maybe TRBD1 (5 bases). V was cut by 2 bases and J by 19 bases, with 15 bases left in between. From germline, CDR1 is ENHRY and CDR2 SYGVKD. The CDR3 is made up of 12 amino acids. This CDR3 is CAISEPGRPWHF. As DNA, the CDR3 is TGTGCCATCAGTGAGCCGGGACGGCCGTGGCACTTT.

This chain connects TRBV5-1 to TRBJ2-1; no clear D gene. Germline assignment: CDR1 SGHRS and CDR2 YFSETQ. The CDR3 totals 15 residues. The germline V and J ends were trimmed by 0 bases and 6 bases, with 13 bases remaining between them. The CDR3 protein is CASSLAAPILNEQFF. Written as DNA, the CDR3 is TGCGCCAGCAGCTTGGCCGCCCCCATCCTCAATGAGCAGTTCTTC. The entire variable domain, with the rest obtained from reference TRBV5-1 and TRBJ2-1, is as follows: KAGVTQTPRYLIKTRGQQVTLSCSPISGHRSVSWYQQTPGQGLQFLFEYFSETQRNKGNFPGRFSGRQFSNSRSEMNVSTLELGDSALYLCASSLAAPILNEQFFGPGTRLTVL.

The gene calls are TRBV5-1 and TRBJ2-3, with D possibly TRBD1 on 6 matching bases. Between the trimmed V and J ends, which lost 1 base and 3 bases, there was a span of 9 bases. This CDR3 has 14 residues. Germline assignment: CDR1 SGHRS and CDR2 YFSETQ. In DNA form, the CDR3 reads TGCGCCAGCAGCTTGTTCAGGGGAACAGATACGCAGTATTTT. Translation gives CASSLFRGTDTQYF.

This chain joins TRBV11-2 and TRBJ1-2; TRBD1 aligns across 9 bases. V was pared by 3 bases and J by 4 bases, with 3 bases of the junction left unmatched. This CDR3 is 14 amino acids long. In germline, CDR1 is SGHAT, CDR2 FQNNGV. The DNA of the CDR3 is TGTGCCAGCAGCTTGGGGACAGGGCTCTATGGCTACACCTTC. Translation: CASSLGTGLYGYTF.

The rearrangement links TRBV3-1 (or the pseudogene TRBV3-2) to TRBJ1-2; D remains unclear. Deletions cut 0 bases from V and 8 bases from J, with 13 bases between. The CDR3 has 14 residues. CDR1 and CDR2 (germline): LGHDT, YNNKEL (reference sequence). CDR3 nucleotide sequence: TGTGCCAGCAGCCAAGAGTGGAGGGTCGGAGGCTACACCTTC. It translates to CASSQEWRVGGYTF.

This chain connects TRBV30 to TRBJ2-1; 14 positions match TRBD2. Trimming removed 8 bases from V and 9 bases from J; junction bases left unmatched: 9. Germline CDR1 reads GTSNPN; CDR2 reads SVGIG (reference sequence). The CDR3 sequence is 14 residues long. The CDR3 region has the DNA TGTGCCGCCACCGGGACTAGCGGGAGTATTGAGCAGTTCTTC. It codes for CAATGTSGSIEQFF.

V usage is TRBV30 and J usage is TRBJ2-5; D is perhaps TRBD2 (6 bases). Germline V gene sequence: CDR1 GTSNPN, CDR2 SVGIG (reference sequence). The CDR3 spans 15 residues. The germline V and J ends were trimmed by 3 bases and 0 bases, with 14 bases remaining between them. CDR3 region: CAWRSGLAYQETQYF. The CDR3 nucleotides are TGTGCCTGGAGGAGTGGGCTAGCGTACCAAGAGACCCAGTACTTC.

As for this clone: A much larger clone is a single base away; this may be a read error. The rearrangement uses TRBV5-1 and TRBJ1-3, with 7 bases matching TRBD1. V shed 3 bases, J shed 4 bases, and the junction held 4 bases outside the gene matches. Germline V gives CDR1 SGHRS, CDR2 YFSETQ. This CDR3 spans 14 amino acids. CDR3 bases: TGCGCCAGCAGCTCTGGACAGGAGGGAAACACCATATATTTT. Translating it yields CASSSGQEGNTIYF.

CDR3 sequence: CATSDFTGTGVYGELFF. CDR3 nucleotide sequence: TGTGCCACCAGTGATTTTACCGGGACAGGGGTTTACGGGGAGCTGTTTTTT. This rearrangement joins TRBV24-1 to TRBJ2-2; 10 bases are a match to TRBD1. The trim removed 1 base at V and 7 bases at J, leaving 8 bases unmatched. CDR1 KGHDR and CDR2 SFDVKD come from the germline V gene. The CDR3 covers 17 residues.

The J gene is TRBJ2-7, the V gene TRBV2; D might be TRBD2 (6 bases). Trimming left V 8 bases short and J 4 bases short, with 15 bases between. The germline CDR1 and CDR2 sequences are SNHLY and FYNNEI. The CDR3 totals 13 residues. CDR3 sequence reads: CASGGPGRYEQYF. The CDR3 coding sequence is TGTGCCAGCGGAGGGCCAGGTAGATACGAGCAGTACTTC. The full variable domain, in which reference TRBV2 and TRBJ2-7 provide the parts outside the CDR3, is EPEVTQTPSHQVTQMGQEVILRCVPISNHLYFYWYRQILGQKVEFLVSFYNNEISEKSEIFDDQFSVERPDGSNFTLKIRSTKLEDSAMYFCASGGPGRYEQYFGPGTRLTVT.

The chain employs TRBV27 and TRBJ2-3; 7 bases fit TRBD2. Germline V CDR1 and CDR2: MNHEY, SMNVEV (reference sequence). The CDR3 length is 15 residues. V was pared by 3 bases and J by 2 bases, with 5 bases of the junction left unmatched. CDR3 sequence (DNA): TGTGCCAGCAGTTTGAAGGCGGGAGACACAGATACGCAGTATTTT. Residues: CASSLKAGDTDTQYF.

This clone was counted a few times. This chain joins TRBV15 and TRBJ1-5; 8 bases map to TRBD1. Trimming removed 5 bases from V and 0 bases from J; junction bases left unmatched: 3. The CDR3 runs 15 residues. The germline V gene has CDR1 LNHNV and CDR2 YYDKDF (reference sequence). CDR3 nucleotides: TGTGCCACCAGCCGAGGACAGGGTAGCAATCAGCCCCAGCATTTT. Residues: CATSRGQGSNQPQHF.

The V and J genes are TRBV30 and TRBJ1-2, with 8 bases that match TRBD1. The length of the CDR3 is 14 residues. Germline loops: CDR1 GTSNPN, CDR2 SVGIG (reference sequence). V lost 7 bases, J lost 7 bases, and 14 bases stayed unmatched. CDR3 residues: CAFEGNRGSGGYTF. For the CDR3, the DNA is TGTGCCTTCGAGGGAAACAGGGGGTCGGGTGGCTACACCTTC.

This rearrangement joins TRBV12-5 to TRBJ1-4; the match to TRBD1 covers 8 bases. This CDR3 has 16 residues. CDR1 and CDR2 from the germline V gene are LGHNT and FRNRAP. V lost 1 base to trimming and J lost 7 bases; unmatched junction nucleotides: 8. CDR3 nucleotides: TGTGCTAGTGGTTTGGGTTTCGGACAGGGTGTTGAAAAACTGTTTTTT. Translation: CASGLGFGQGVEKLFF.

J is TRBJ2-3 and V is TRBV24-1; D unclear. This CDR3 has 13 residues. Per germline, CDR1 KGHDR and CDR2 SFDVKD. Trimming took 2 bases from V and 2 from J, leaving 4 bases between them. Here the CDR3 reads CATSDSATDTQYF. In DNA, the CDR3 is TGTGCCACCAGTGATTCGGCCACAGATACGCAGTATTTT.

This chain joins TRBV12-3 or TRBV12-4 and TRBJ2-1; D is unresolved. The CDR3 loop spans 13 amino acids. V was cut by 1 base and J by 5 bases, with 6 bases left in between. The CDR3 DNA reads TGTGCCAGCAGTTTAGGGTCAGACAATGAGCAGTTCTTC. Amino acid sequence: CASSLGSDNEQFF.

The genes are TRBV5-4 and TRBJ2-5; unclear D gene. This CDR3 has 12 residues. With 3 bases removed from V and 5 bases from J, the gap between germline ends came to 8 bases. Germline V lookup: CDR1 SGHNT, CDR2 YYREEE (reference sequence). The CDR3 reads CASSSDGETQYF. DNA of the CDR3: TGTGCCAGCAGCTCCGACGGGGAGACCCAGTACTTC.

The rearrangement links TRBV6-2 or TRBV6-3 to TRBJ2-1, with no clear D. This CDR3 contains 12 residues. The germline V gene has CDR1 MNHEY and CDR2 SVGEGT. V gave up 2 bases and J gave up 5 bases, with 4 bases separating them. The CDR3 sequence: CASSYPNNEQFF. The CDR3 nucleotides are TGTGCCAGCAGTTACCCTAACAATGAGCAGTTCTTC.

This clone has just a few counts. The V and J genes are TRBV11-2 and TRBJ1-2, with D unresolved. The length of the CDR3 is 15 residues. V gave up 1 base and J gave up 0 bases, with 9 bases separating them. Per the germline V gene, CDR1 is SGHAT and CDR2 is FQNNGV. The CDR3 DNA follows: TGTGCCAGCAGCTTAGCCCACGGTTCTAACTATGGCTACACCTTC. Translating it yields CASSLAHGSNYGYTF.